This T cell receptor (beta chain) comes out of a study of read filtering for tumor transcriptome and immune sequencing. General study points: The sorted CD138-negative fraction was a mixed bone marrow immune population, not purified T cells. Even smaller IR-seq throughput identified most shared clonotypes. IR-seq and RNA-seq agreed better without single-read clonotypes.

From 350 to 500 ng of RNA, a library with molecular barcoded alpha/delta and beta/gamma adaptors was made. TCRdb processed the reads anew with MiXCR; each CDR3 protein has one entry. In the table there are about 63,000 distinct CDR3 sequences, about 15% of which are singletons. At the time of active disease, bone marrow was collected from every patient. The CDR3 sequence is 13 residues long. The V gene lost 3 bases and the J gene lost 1 base, with 7 bases spanning the gap. About this clonotype: The antigen remains undetermined.

Sequenced material: a population of CD138-negative cells sorted from bone marrow. V usage is TRBV12-3 or TRBV12-4 and J usage is TRBJ2-7; TRBD1 is a possible D gene (6 bases). This sequence originates from a donor over 35 with multiple myeloma. The CDR3, as DNA: TGTGCCAGCAGTTTCCAGGGGTCCTACGAGCAGTACTTC. It translates to CASSFQGSYEQYF.